What follows are 9 T cell receptor beta chains derived from one specimen sequenced in a study of shared clonotypes between healthy human individuals. Here immunoSEQ multiplex PCR was the method, and the copy in TCRdb shows in-frame clones only, minus some. The table includes about 2 million clones, 90% to 95% detected once. Sequences were obtained from naive CD4+ T cells sorted from blood. Noted subset: CD45RA+ positively selected. The receptors were sampled from a young man in good health.

This clone appeared a single time. V usage is TRBV9 and J usage is TRBJ2-1; 10 bases agree with TRBD2. Germline V gene data show CDR1 as SGDLS and CDR2 as YYNGEE. V shed 0 bases, J shed 3 bases, and the junction held 3 bases outside the gene matches. The CDR3 runs 16 residues. The DNA for the CDR3 is TGTGCCAGCAGCGTAGCTAGCGGGAGCCTCTACAATGAGCAGTTCTTC. This codes for CASSVASGSLYNEQFF.

This clone was observed a single time. The chain links TRBV7-9 to TRBJ2-3; 10 positions agree with TRBD2. Germline assignment: CDR1 SEHNR and CDR2 FQNEAQ (reference sequence). The CDR3 runs to 17 residues. V shed 3 bases, J shed 0 bases, and the junction held 6 bases outside the gene matches. CDR3 DNA sequence: TGTGCCAGCAGCTTGGGCCTAGCGGGGGCCAGCACAGATACGCAGTATTTT. This gives the protein CASSLGLAGASTDTQYF.

This rearrangement joins TRBV19 to TRBJ2-2, with 9 bases that match TRBD2. The V gene end was trimmed by 2 bases and the J gene end by 2 bases; junction bases not matched to a gene: 15. The CDR3 spans 20 residues. CDR1 is LNHDA and CDR2 is SQIVND in the germline V gene (reference sequence). Written as DNA, the CDR3 is TGTGCCAGTAGTATACCCCTTGCGGGGGGGCCTTTGAGAAACACCGGGGAGCTGTTTTTT. Translated, it gives CASSIPLAGGPLRNTGELFF.

This clone was counted a single time. The rearrangement links TRBV10-2 to TRBJ2-1; TRBD2 agrees at 9 bases. The CDR3 is 15 residues long. Trimming removed 8 bases from V and 10 bases from J; junction bases left unmatched: 15. Germline V gene lookup returns CDR1 WSHSY and CDR2 SAAADI. The DNA for the CDR3 is TGCGCCAGCCGGGGGCCGCGGGAGGGCCCGGGGGAGCAGTTCTTC. As protein: CASRGPREGPGEQFF.

This chain links TRBV27 with TRBJ1-1; 8 bases agree with TRBD1. J gave up 5 bases and V 6 bases, and 11 bases lay outside the gene matches. The CDR3 has 15 residues. Germline values: CDR1 MNHEY, CDR2 SMNVEV (reference sequence). The CDR3 reads CASRPRQGRSTEAFF. CDR3 bases: TGTGCCAGCAGACCAAGACAGGGGAGGAGTACTGAAGCTTTCTTT.

Details on this clone: This CDR3 is also generated by other DNA sequences in the sample. This chain connects TRBV11-2 to TRBJ2-7; D not certain. The CDR3 runs to 13 residues. The V end lost 1 base, the J end lost 3 bases, and 7 bases lay between the germline ends. From germline, CDR1 is SGHAT and CDR2 FQNNGV. The CDR3 bases are TGTGCCAGCAGCTTAGGTCGCATCTACGAGCAGTACTTC. This codes for CASSLGRIYEQYF.

This CDR3 reads CASSEEGAGNSPLHF. For the CDR3, the DNA is TGTGCCAGCAGTGAGGAGGGGGCAGGGAATTCACCCCTCCACTTT. The chain joins TRBV2 to TRBJ1-6, with TRBD1 matching over 7 bases. The CDR3 sequence is 15 residues long. Trimming cost V 3 bases and J 7 bases; bases outside gene matches: 6. The germline gives CDR1 SNHLY, CDR2 FYNNEI.

This chain uses TRBV20-1 with TRBJ2-1, with D perhaps TRBD1 or TRBD2 (6 bases each). Germline V lookup: CDR1 DFQATT, CDR2 SNEGSKA (reference sequence). The ends were cut back, 6 bases at V and 15 bases at J, with 15 bases in the middle. The CDR3 totals 10 residues. The CDR3 DNA follows: TGCAGTGCGAGGGGGGCTAATGTGTTCTTC. Translation: CSARGANVFF.

The rearrangement joins TRBV30 to TRBJ1-3; unclear D gene. The germline CDR1 and CDR2 sequences are GTSNPN and SVGIG (reference sequence). The CDR3 has 14 residues. V lost 5 bases, J lost 0 bases, and 11 bases lay in between. CDR3 sequence: CAWSPISSGNTIYF. CDR3 nucleotide sequence: TGTGCCTGGTCCCCGATCAGCTCTGGAAACACCATATATTTT.